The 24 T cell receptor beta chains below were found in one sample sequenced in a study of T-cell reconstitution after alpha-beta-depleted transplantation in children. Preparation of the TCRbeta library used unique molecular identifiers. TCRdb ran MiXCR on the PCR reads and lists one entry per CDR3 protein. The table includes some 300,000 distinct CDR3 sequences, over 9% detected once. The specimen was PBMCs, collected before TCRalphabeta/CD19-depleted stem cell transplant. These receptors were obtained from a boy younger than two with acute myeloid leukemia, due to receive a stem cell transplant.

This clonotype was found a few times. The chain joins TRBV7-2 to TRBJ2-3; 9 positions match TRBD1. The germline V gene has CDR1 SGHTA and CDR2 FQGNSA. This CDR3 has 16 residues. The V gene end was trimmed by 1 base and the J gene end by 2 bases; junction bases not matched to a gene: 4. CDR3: CASSLVGDRDTDTQYF. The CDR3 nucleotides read TGTGCCAGCAGCTTAGTGGGGGACAGGGACACAGATACGCAGTATTTT.

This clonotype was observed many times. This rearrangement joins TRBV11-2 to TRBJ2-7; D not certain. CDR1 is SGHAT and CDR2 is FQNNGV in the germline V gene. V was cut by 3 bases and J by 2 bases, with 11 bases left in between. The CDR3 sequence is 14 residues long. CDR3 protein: CASSFGRFAYEQYF. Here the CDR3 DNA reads TGTGCCAGCAGCTTCGGCAGGTTCGCCTACGAGCAGTACTTC.

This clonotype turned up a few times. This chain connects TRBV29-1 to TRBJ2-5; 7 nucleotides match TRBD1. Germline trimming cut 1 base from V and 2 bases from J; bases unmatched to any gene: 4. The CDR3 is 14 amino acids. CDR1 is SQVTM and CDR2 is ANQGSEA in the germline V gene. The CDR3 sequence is CSVEGKGAQETQYF. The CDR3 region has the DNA TGCAGCGTTGAAGGAAAGGGGGCACAAGAGACCCAGTACTTC.

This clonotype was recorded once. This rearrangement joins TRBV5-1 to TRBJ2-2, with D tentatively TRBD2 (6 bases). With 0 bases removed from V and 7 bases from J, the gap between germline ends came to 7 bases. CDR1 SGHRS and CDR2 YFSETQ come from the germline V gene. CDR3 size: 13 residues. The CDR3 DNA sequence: TGCGCCAGCAGCTTGGCGACTAGCGGGGAGCTGTTTTTT. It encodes CASSLATSGELFF.

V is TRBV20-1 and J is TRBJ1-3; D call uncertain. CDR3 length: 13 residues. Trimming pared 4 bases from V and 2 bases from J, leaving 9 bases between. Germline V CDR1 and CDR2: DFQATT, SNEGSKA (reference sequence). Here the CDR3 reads CSATGFTGNTIYF. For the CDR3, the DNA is TGCAGTGCTACGGGGTTCACTGGAAACACCATATATTTT.

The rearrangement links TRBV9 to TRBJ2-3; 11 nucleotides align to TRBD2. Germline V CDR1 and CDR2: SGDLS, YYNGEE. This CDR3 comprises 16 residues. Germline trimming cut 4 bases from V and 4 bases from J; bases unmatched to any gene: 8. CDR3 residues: CASSSRLAGYADTQYF. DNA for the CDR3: TGTGCCAGCAGCTCCAGACTAGCGGGGTATGCAGATACGCAGTATTTT.

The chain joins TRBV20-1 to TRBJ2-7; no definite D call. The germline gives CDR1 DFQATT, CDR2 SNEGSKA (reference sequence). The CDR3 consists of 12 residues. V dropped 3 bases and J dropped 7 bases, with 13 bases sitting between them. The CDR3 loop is CSARSQFREQYF. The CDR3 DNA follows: TGCAGTGCTAGGAGTCAGTTTCGGGAGCAGTACTTC.

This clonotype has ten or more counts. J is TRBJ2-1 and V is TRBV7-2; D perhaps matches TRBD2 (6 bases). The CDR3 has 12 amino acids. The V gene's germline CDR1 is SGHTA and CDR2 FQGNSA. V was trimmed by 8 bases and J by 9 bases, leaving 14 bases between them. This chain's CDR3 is CASLDGGAEQFF. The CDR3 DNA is TGTGCCAGCCTGGACGGGGGAGCTGAGCAGTTCTTC.

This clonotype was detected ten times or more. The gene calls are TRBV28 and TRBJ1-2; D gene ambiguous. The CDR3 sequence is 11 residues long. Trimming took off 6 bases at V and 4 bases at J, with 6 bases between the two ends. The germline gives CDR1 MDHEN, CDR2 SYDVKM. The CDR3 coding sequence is TGTGCCAGCAGGGACGTCTATGGCTACACCTTC. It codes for CASRDVYGYTF.

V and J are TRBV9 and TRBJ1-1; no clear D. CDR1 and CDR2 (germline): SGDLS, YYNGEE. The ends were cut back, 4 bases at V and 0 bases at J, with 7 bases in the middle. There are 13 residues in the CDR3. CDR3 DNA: TGTGCCAGCAGCCTCTATGTGAACACTGAAGCTTTCTTT. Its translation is CASSLYVNTEAFF.

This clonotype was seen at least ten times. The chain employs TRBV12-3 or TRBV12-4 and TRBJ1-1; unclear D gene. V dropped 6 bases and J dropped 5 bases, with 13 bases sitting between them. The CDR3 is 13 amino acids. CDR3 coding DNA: TGTGCCAGCAGCTATGGATGGGGTACTGAAGCTTTCTTT. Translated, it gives CASSYGWGTEAFF.

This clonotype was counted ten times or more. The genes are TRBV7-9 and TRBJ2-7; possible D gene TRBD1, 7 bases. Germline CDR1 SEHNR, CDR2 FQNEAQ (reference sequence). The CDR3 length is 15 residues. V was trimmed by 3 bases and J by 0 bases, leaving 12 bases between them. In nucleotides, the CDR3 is TGTGCCAGCAGCTTTTGGGGGGACAGCTCCTACGAGCAGTACTTC. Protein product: CASSFWGDSSYEQYF.

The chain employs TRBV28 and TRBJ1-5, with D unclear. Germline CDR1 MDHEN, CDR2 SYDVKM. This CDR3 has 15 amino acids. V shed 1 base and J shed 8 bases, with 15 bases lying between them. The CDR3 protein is CASSLLRQLNKPQHF. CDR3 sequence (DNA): TGTGCCAGCAGTTTATTAAGGCAGCTTAATAAGCCCCAGCATTTT.

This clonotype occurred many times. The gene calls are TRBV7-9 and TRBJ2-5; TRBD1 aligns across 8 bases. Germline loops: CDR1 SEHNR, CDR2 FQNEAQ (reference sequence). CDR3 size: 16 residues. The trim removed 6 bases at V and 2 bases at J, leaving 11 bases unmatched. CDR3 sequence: CASSFLAGGIQETQYF. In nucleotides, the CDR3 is TGTGCCAGCAGTTTCCTGGCAGGGGGCATACAAGAGACCCAGTACTTC.

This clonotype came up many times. In nucleotides, the CDR3 is TGTGCCAGCAGCGTAGGACCCGGGCACCTCTATGCAGATACGCAGTATTTT. Residues: CASSVGPGHLYADTQYF. The chain links TRBV9 to TRBJ2-3, with D uncertain. Germline loops: CDR1 SGDLS, CDR2 YYNGEE. V was cut by 0 bases and J by 4 bases, with 18 bases left in between. There are 17 residues in the CDR3.

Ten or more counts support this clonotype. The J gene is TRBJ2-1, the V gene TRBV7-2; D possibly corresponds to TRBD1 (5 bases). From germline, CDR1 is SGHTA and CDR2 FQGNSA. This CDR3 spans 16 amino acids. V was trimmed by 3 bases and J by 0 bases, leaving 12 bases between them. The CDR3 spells CASSFVAGLSYNEQFF. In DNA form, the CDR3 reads TGTGCCAGCAGCTTTGTGGCAGGGCTCTCCTACAATGAGCAGTTCTTC.

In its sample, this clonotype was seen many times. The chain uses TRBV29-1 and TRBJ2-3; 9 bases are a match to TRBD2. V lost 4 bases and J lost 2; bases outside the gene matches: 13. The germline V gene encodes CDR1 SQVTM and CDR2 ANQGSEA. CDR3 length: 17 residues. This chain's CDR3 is CSVAGPLAGPITDTQYF. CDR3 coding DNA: TGCAGCGTTGCAGGCCCTCTAGCGGGGCCTATCACAGATACGCAGTATTTT.

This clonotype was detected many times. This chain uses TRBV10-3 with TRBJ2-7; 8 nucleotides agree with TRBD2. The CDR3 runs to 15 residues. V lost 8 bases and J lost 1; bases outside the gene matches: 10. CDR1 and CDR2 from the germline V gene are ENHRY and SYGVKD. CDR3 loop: CAIQDDSGASYEQYF. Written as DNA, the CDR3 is TGTGCCATCCAGGATGATAGCGGGGCATCCTACGAGCAGTACTTC.

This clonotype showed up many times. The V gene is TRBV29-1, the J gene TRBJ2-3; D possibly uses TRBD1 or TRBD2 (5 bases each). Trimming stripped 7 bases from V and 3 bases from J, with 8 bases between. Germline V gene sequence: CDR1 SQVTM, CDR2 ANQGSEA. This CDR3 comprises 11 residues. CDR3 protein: CSAGGTDTQYF. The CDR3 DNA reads TGCAGCGCTGGGGGTACAGATACGCAGTATTTT.

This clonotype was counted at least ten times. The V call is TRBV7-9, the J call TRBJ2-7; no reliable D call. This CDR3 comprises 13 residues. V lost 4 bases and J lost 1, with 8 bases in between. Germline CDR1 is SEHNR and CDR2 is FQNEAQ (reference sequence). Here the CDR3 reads CASSSFVSYEQYF. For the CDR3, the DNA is TGTGCCAGCAGCTCTTTTGTGTCCTACGAGCAGTACTTC. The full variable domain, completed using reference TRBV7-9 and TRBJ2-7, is DTGVSQNPRHKITKRGQNVTFRCDPISEHNRLYWYRQTLGQGPEFLTYFQNEAQLEKSRLLSDRFSAERPKGSFSTLEIQRTEQGDSAMYLCASSSFVSYEQYFGPGTRLTVT.

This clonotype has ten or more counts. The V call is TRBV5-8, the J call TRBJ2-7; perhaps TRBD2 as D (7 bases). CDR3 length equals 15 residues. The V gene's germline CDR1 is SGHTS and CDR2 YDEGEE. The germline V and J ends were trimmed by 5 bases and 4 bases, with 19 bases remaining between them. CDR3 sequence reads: CASSWWGGLLYEQYF. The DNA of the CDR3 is TGTGCCAGCAGTTGGTGGGGGGGCCTTCTTTACGAGCAGTACTTC.

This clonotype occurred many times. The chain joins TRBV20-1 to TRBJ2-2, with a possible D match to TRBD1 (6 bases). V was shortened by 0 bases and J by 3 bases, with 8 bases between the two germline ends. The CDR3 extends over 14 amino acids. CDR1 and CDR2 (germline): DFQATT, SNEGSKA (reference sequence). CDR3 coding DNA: TGCAGTGCTAGAGAGGCAGGGGACACCGGGGAGCTGTTTTTT. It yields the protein CSAREAGDTGELFF.

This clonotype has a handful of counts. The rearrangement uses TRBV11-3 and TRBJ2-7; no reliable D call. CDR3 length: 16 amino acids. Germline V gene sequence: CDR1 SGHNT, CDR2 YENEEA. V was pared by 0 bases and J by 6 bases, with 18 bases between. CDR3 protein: CASSLDALRGVGEQYF. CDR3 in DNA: TGTGCCAGCAGCTTAGATGCCCTCCGAGGAGTCGGCGAGCAGTACTTC.

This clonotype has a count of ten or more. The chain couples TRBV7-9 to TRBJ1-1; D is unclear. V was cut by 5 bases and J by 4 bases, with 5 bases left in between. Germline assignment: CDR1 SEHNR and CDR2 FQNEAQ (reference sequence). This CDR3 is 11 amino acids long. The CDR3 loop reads CASSQGTEAFF. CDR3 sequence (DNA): TGTGCCAGCAGCCAAGGCACTGAAGCTTTCTTT.